One sample yielded the 25 T cell receptor beta chains listed below, sequenced in a study of T cells in tuberculosis. The method was immunoSEQ multiplex PCR; TCRdb's version includes in-frame clones alone and lacks a portion of them. Of about 50,000 clones in the sample, 90% to 95% were seen once. Specified time point: new active TB diagnosis, blood taken before or within 7 days of starting treatment. Sequencing used PBMCs, obtained at tuberculosis diagnosis. These TCRs come from an adult with tuberculosis.

The rearrangement joins TRBV28 to TRBJ1-2; TRBD1 aligns across 7 bases. The CDR3 spans 13 residues. In germline, CDR1 is MDHEN, CDR2 SYDVKM. Germline trimming cut 6 bases from V and 4 bases from J; bases unmatched to any gene: 5. The CDR3 DNA follows: TGTGCCAGCAGGACAGGGCAGGCCTATGGCTACACCTTC. It specifies CASRTGQAYGYTF.

The chain uses TRBV28 and TRBJ2-1; D not certain. Between the trimmed V and J ends, which lost 3 bases and 8 bases, there was a span of 8 bases. Looked up from germline, CDR1 is MDHEN and CDR2 is SYDVKM. The CDR3 contains 12 residues. The CDR3: CASSFSVYEQFF. DNA of the CDR3: TGTGCCAGCAGTTTTAGTGTTTATGAGCAGTTCTTC. Based on the CDR3 plus reference TRBV28 and TRBJ2-1, the full variable domain is DVKVTQSSRYLVKRTGEKVFLECVQDMDHENMFWYRQDPGLGLRLIYFSYDVKMKEKGDIPEGYSVSREKKERFSLILESASTNQTSMYLCASSFSVYEQFFGPGTRLTVL.

V gene TRBV4-3 combines with J gene TRBJ1-3; a weak D match, TRBD1 (5 bases). This CDR3 has 17 residues. V lost 1 base and J 0 bases, leaving 13 bases between the germline ends. CDR1 is LGHNA and CDR2 is YSLEER in the germline V gene. In DNA form, the CDR3 reads TGCGCCAGCAGCCAAGGGGGCAGGCCGAGCTCTGGAAACACCATATATTTT. Its translation: CASSQGGRPSSGNTIYF.

In this sample, this clone turned up once. The gene calls are TRBV30 and TRBJ1-4, with D perhaps TRBD1 (6 bases). V lost 4 bases and J 7 bases, leaving 19 bases between the germline ends. CDR3 length: 15 residues. Germline V gives CDR1 GTSNPN, CDR2 SVGIG (reference sequence). CDR3 nucleotide sequence: TGTGCCTGGACTCACACTCCACAGGGCGGTGAAAAACTGTTTTTT. Its translation: CAWTHTPQGGEKLFF.

The V call is TRBV19, the J call TRBJ1-2; tentatively, D is TRBD1 (5 bases). Trimming removed 11 bases from V and 2 bases from J, with 18 bases in between. This CDR3 has 14 residues. CDR1 is LNHDA and CDR2 is SQIVND in the germline V gene (reference sequence). In DNA form, the CDR3 reads TGTGCCGTTCGAACCGGGACTGAGAACTATGGCTACACCTTC. Translation gives CAVRTGTENYGYTF.

The rearrangement uses TRBV27 and TRBJ2-2, with a possible D match to TRBD2 (5 bases). The V end lost 6 bases, the J end lost 0 bases, and 26 bases lay between the germline ends. The CDR3 is made up of 20 amino acids. Germline CDR1 reads MNHEY; CDR2 reads SMNVEV (reference sequence). In DNA, the CDR3 is TGTGCCAGCAGCTTTCAAGCTATGGTGAGGGCCCCGACGAACACCGGGGAGCTGTTTTTT. Protein sequence: CASSFQAMVRAPTNTGELFF.

This chain links TRBV29-1 with TRBJ2-7; D unclear. V was cut by 5 bases and J by 0 bases, with 8 bases left in between. Per germline, CDR1 SQVTM and CDR2 ANQGSEA. The CDR3 sequence is 12 residues long. CDR3 sequence: CSVRFPSYEQYF. The CDR3 DNA reads as TGCAGCGTTCGGTTCCCCTCCTACGAGCAGTACTTC.

The J gene is TRBJ1-1, the V gene TRBV2, with 9 bases aligning to TRBD1. The germline V gene has CDR1 SNHLY and CDR2 FYNNEI. The junction had 2 bases not matched to a gene; V was cut back by 6 bases and J by 3 bases. The CDR3 runs to 13 residues. The CDR3 region is CASRRTGDTEAFF. In DNA form, the CDR3 reads TGTGCCAGCAGACGGACAGGGGACACTGAAGCTTTCTTT.

This chain links TRBV2 with TRBJ1-1, with D perhaps TRBD1 (5 bases). The CDR3 sequence is 15 residues long. CDR1 and CDR2 (germline): SNHLY, FYNNEI. Trimming cost V 5 bases and J 3 bases, with 16 bases left between them. The CDR3 is CASSSYRGGDTEAFF. CDR3 coding DNA: TGTGCCAGCAGTTCCTACCGCGGGGGAGACACTGAAGCTTTCTTT.

The chain combines TRBV29-1 with TRBJ2-3; tentative D call: TRBD1 (6 bases). Trimming left V 0 bases short and J 2 bases short, with 15 bases between. CDR3 size: 16 residues. In germline, CDR1 is SQVTM, CDR2 ANQGSEA. CDR3 DNA: TGCAGCGTTGAAGAGGGGGCTAGCCAAAACACAGATACGCAGTATTTT. Translating it yields CSVEEGASQNTDTQYF.

The gene calls are TRBV30 and TRBJ1-2; TRBD1 agrees at 7 bases. Germline lookup yields CDR1 GTSNPN and CDR2 SVGIG (reference sequence). The CDR3 covers 11 residues. After removal of 7 bases from V and 2 bases from J, the junction contained 1 base not matched to a gene. Here the CDR3 reads CASTGNYGYTF. CDR3 DNA: TGTGCCTCGACAGGGAACTATGGCTACACCTTC.

This chain uses TRBV29-1 with TRBJ1-2; the D is unclear. The CDR3 runs 11 residues. Germline V CDR1 and CDR2: SQVTM, ANQGSEA. V gave up 6 bases and J gave up 10 bases, with 15 bases separating them. The CDR3: CSVEGGRAYTF. In DNA, the CDR3 is TGCAGCGTCGAGGGTGGAAGGGCCTACACCTTC.

The chain couples TRBV6-1 to TRBJ2-6; D perhaps matches TRBD1 (5 bases). The V gene's germline CDR1 is MNHNS and CDR2 SASEGT. Trimming left V 8 bases short and J 2 bases short, with 7 bases between. This CDR3 spans 13 amino acids. The CDR3 nucleotides read TGTGCCAGCGTCAGGGCTGGGGCCAACGTCCTGACTTTC. Its protein product is CASVRAGANVLTF.

V is TRBV19 and J is TRBJ1-5; TRBD1 might be the D (6 bases). V shed 10 bases and J shed 8 bases, with 18 bases lying between them. Germline V lookup: CDR1 LNHDA, CDR2 SQIVND (reference sequence). The CDR3 covers 13 residues. CDR3: CATRGQGSKPQHF. The CDR3 DNA sequence: TGTGCCACTAGGGGCCAGGGGTCCAAGCCCCAGCATTTT. The full variable domain, with the rest looked up from reference TRBV19 and TRBJ1-5, is DGGITQSPKYLFRKEGQNVTLSCEQNLNHDAMYWYRQDPGQGLRLIYYSQIVNDFQKGDIAEGYSVSREKKESFPLTVTSAQKNPTAFYLCATRGQGSKPQHFGDGTRLSIL.

The chain is built from TRBV14 and TRBJ2-2, with D unresolved. This CDR3 has 14 amino acids. The V end was cut by 2 bases, the J end by 3 bases, with 7 bases between. CDR1 SGHDN and CDR2 FVKESK come from the germline V gene. The CDR3 is CASSQLPDTGELFF. In DNA, the CDR3 is TGTGCCAGCAGCCAACTTCCAGACACCGGGGAGCTGTTTTTT.

As for this clone: The same CDR3 also results from other DNA sequences found in this sample. The chain employs TRBV5-1 and TRBJ2-7, with 9 bases lining up with TRBD2. The V segment lost 4 bases and the J segment 2 bases; nucleotides outside the gene matches: 7. Germline CDR1 SGHRS, CDR2 YFSETQ. The CDR3 sequence is 15 residues long. CDR3 region: CASSPTSGLTYEQYF. The CDR3 DNA sequence: TGCGCCAGCAGCCCTACTAGCGGGCTTACCTACGAGCAGTACTTC.

The gene calls are TRBV7-2 and TRBJ1-4, with D possibly matching TRBD1 (6 bases). The germline CDR1 and CDR2 sequences are SGHTA and FQGNSA. V gave up 6 bases and J gave up 6 bases, with 20 bases separating them. There are 16 residues in the CDR3. The DNA of the CDR3 is TGTGCCAGCAGTAGGGGTTGGAGTGCAGGGGATGAAAAACTGTTTTTT. Translating it yields CASSRGWSAGDEKLFF.

The genes are TRBV28 and TRBJ1-2; D is unresolved. The germline gives CDR1 MDHEN, CDR2 SYDVKM. V lost 6 bases and J 3 bases, leaving 17 bases between the germline ends. The CDR3 spans 15 residues. CDR3 sequence (DNA): TGTGCCAGCAGCCCCTCACAGAGTCGGTACTATGGCTACACCTTC. It codes for CASSPSQSRYYGYTF.

On this clone itself: The junction departs from the called germline gene at one end, perhaps through a read error. The chain carries TRBV6-4 and TRBJ2-6; D uncertain. The CDR3 consists of 16 residues. The V gene's germline CDR1 is MRHNA and CDR2 SNTAGT. The CDR3 coding sequence is TGTGCCAGCACCTTTCGGGTTTCCCCTGGCGCCAACGTCCTGACTTTC. Protein product: CASTFRVSPGANVLTF.

The table lists this clone with a few counts. The rearrangement links TRBV7-8 to TRBJ2-5, with 10 bases fitting TRBD2. Trimming at V came to 4 bases and at J to 4 bases, leaving 3 bases not matched to a gene. Germline CDR1 SGHVS, CDR2 FQNEAQ. This CDR3 is 14 amino acids long. CDR3 loop: CASSYPSGRETQYF. DNA for the CDR3: TGTGCCAGCAGCTACCCTAGCGGGAGAGAGACCCAGTACTTC. Full variable domain (remainder filled in from reference TRBV7-8 and TRBJ2-5): GAGVSQSPRYKVAKRGQDVALRCDPISGHVSLFWYQQALGQGPEFLTYFQNEAQLDKSGLPSDRFFAERPEGSVSTLKIQRTQQEDSAVYLCASSYPSGRETQYFGPGTRLLVL.

The chain joins TRBV2 to TRBJ1-6; the D is unclear. Germline V gene data show CDR1 as SNHLY and CDR2 as FYNNEI. V dropped 6 bases and J dropped 0 bases, with 15 bases sitting between them. This CDR3 has 17 residues. This CDR3 is CASRAWTTSSYNSPLHF. In DNA, the CDR3 is TGTGCCAGCAGGGCATGGACCACTAGCTCCTATAATTCACCCCTCCACTTT.

The rearrangement joins TRBV6-5 to TRBJ2-5, with 9 bases lining up with TRBD2. The CDR3 covers 15 residues. V was clipped by 4 bases and J by 3 bases; unmatched bases: 6. Germline values: CDR1 MNHEY, CDR2 SVGAGI. This CDR3 reads CASSSWTSAKETQYF. CDR3 nucleotides: TGTGCCAGCAGTTCCTGGACTAGCGCCAAAGAGACCCAGTACTTC.

The chain has TRBV27 and TRBJ1-2, with 8 bases aligning to TRBD1. Germline V gene sequence: CDR1 MNHEY, CDR2 SMNVEV (reference sequence). V was pared by 6 bases and J by 1 base, with 10 bases of the junction left unmatched. There are 16 residues in the CDR3. The CDR3 loop is CASRPTGTGINYGYTF. In nucleotides, the CDR3 is TGTGCCAGCAGACCAACCGGGACAGGTATTAACTATGGCTACACCTTC.

DNA of the CDR3: TGTGCCAGTAGTCCAGGGACAGATAATTTCTACGAGCAGTACTTC. This gives the protein CASSPGTDNFYEQYF. The chain carries TRBV19 and TRBJ2-7; 7 bases are shared with TRBD1. The ends lost 5 bases at V and 3 bases at J; junction bases unmatched: 10. In germline, CDR1 is LNHDA, CDR2 SQIVND (reference sequence). The CDR3 sequence is 15 residues long.

In its sample, this clone was seen once. V and J are TRBV15 and TRBJ2-7; D remains ambiguous. V was shortened by 0 bases and J by 0 bases, with 6 bases between the two germline ends. This CDR3 has 14 residues. Germline loops: CDR1 LNHNV, CDR2 YYDKDF (reference sequence). Here the CDR3 DNA reads TGTGCCACCAGCAGAGACAGACTCTCCTACGAGCAGTACTTC. It translates to CATSRDRLSYEQYF.